This T cell receptor beta chain was observed in a study of blood T cell repertoires in COVID-19. Study details: Acute and convalescent COVID-19 specimens originated in the United States, Italy and Spain. PBMCs, B-cell-depleted T cells, or T cells were the source of the cDNA or gDNA that made up the material.

In the original analysis: Scientists estimated how many nucleated cells there were by amplifying reference gene primers. Clones were read by immunoSEQ multiplex PCR, and TCRdb kept only the in-frame ones, dropping some. That table gives V, J and clone size, and the DNA gave D and trimming. In the table there are approximately 70,000 clones, roughly 87% of which are singletons. V was clipped by 0 bases and J by 4 bases, with 5 bases between them. The CDR3 is 13 residues long. Per germline, CDR1 SGHRS and CDR2 YFSETQ. Seattle-derived patients entered the study during active infection and were followed longitudinally.

The chain uses TRBV5-1 and TRBJ2-1; maybe TRBD1 (5 bases). Sequencing was performed on peripheral blood. This receptor was taken from a woman aged 50 to 60 with COVID-19, enrolled during active disease. CDR3 residues: CASSLGQYNEQFF. CDR3 sequence (DNA): TGCGCCAGCAGCTTGGGACAGTACAATGAGCAGTTCTTC. Using reference TRBV5-1 and TRBJ2-1 for the parts outside the CDR3, the full variable domain is KAGVTQTPRYLIKTRGQQVTLSCSPISGHRSVSWYQQTPGQGLQFLFEYFSETQRNKGNFPGRFSGRQFSNSRSEMNVSTLELGDSALYLCASSLGQYNEQFFGPGTRLTVL.